Below, one TCR beta chain is given with its context. It has no known antigen specificity. One base away there is no much larger clone; base qualities are not given. Genomic DNA was extracted from sorted cells for sequencing of the TCRbeta CDR3 region. TCRbeta CDR3 regions were sequenced using the immunoSEQ Assay. TCRdb stores this immuneACCESS table with in-frame sequences only. Part of the clones is absent; in the studies checked, under half of the shortfall reflects unresolved V genes, and no reason is known for the rest. The sample data list more than 65,000 clones, and 85% of these were observed just once. The top ten clones comprise about 0.83% of the sample. These data originate in a study of OX40 agonist ivuxolimab in advanced cancers. As for the study more broadly: Ivuxolimab was a fully human IgG2 agonistic monoclonal antibody targeting the costimulatory receptor OX40 (CD134). Intravenous ivuxolimab was administered to patients every 2 weeks at six dose levels: 0.01, 0.1, 0.3, 1.5, 3 and 10 mg/kg. Of the roughly 51 patients in dose escalation, some 20 had hepatocellular carcinoma, approximately 15 had melanoma, 9 had renal cell carcinoma and 9 had head and neck cancer. In the dose-escalation cohort, approximately 83% of patients were male, and the mean age was roughly 60 years with a range of roughly 20 to 79. Patients were allowed to have had prior anti-PD-1, anti-PD-L1 or anti-CTLA-4 therapy, and 40% to 45% of the dose-escalation patients had previously received checkpoint inhibitors. Three dose-escalation patients achieved partial responses, one with hepatocellular carcinoma and two with cutaneous melanoma. The purpose of peripheral TCRbeta sequencing was to test whether ivuxolimab changed TCR sequence diversity and led to clonal T-cell expansion. The paper covers the monotherapy dose-escalation part of the phase I ivuxolimab trial, which included N of about 56 patients.

The trim is 5 bases for V and 2 bases for J, with a gap of 9 bases between the germline ends. Spanning cysteine to phenylalanine, the CDR3 consists of 13 amino acids. Here the CDR3 DNA is all that survives: 39 bases in frame from base 1. From the germline V gene (reference sequence), CDR1 is LNHDA and CDR2 is SQIVND. The investigation overall reported the following: Partial responders in the 0.1-3.0 mg/kg groups had among the lowest normalized peripheral clonal expansion, especially among CD8+ T cells. Which antigens the clonally expanded peripheral T cells were specific for was not determined. At doses of 0.1 to 3.0 mg/kg, clonal expansion of both CD4+ and CD8+ T cells in blood was seen between baseline and week 6. Low levels of normalized T-cell clonal expansion were also seen in some patients who did not respond. After ivuxolimab, expanded clones were on average more numerous among CD8+ T cells than among CD4+ T cells.

The trial excluded patients who had a history of autoimmune disease or were on systemic immunosuppression. Peripheral blood for TCR sequencing was drawn from every dose cohort at baseline, at cycle 4 day 1 and at cycle 7 day 1. Samples were obtained from an open-label, multicenter, first-in-human phase I dose-escalation trial of ivuxolimab. Adults with locally advanced or metastatic melanoma, renal cell, hepatocellular, or head and neck squamous cell carcinoma were enrolled in the trial. Before TCR sequencing, CD4+ T cells and CD8+ T cells were sorted from peripheral blood as separate populations. The sequence joins TRBV19 to TRBJ1-2, with the D gene not clear enough to name. This clonotype originated in an adult with an advanced solid tumor such as melanoma, head and neck, liver or kidney cancer. Sequenced material: CD4+ or CD8+ T cells sorted from blood, taken in a trial of the OX40 agonist ivuxolimab. The nucleotide sequence is TGTGCCAGTAGTCAGAGGGTAAACTATGGCTACACCTTC. Translation gives CASSQRVNYGYTF.